The 21 T cell receptor beta chains given below trace back to one sample, sequenced in a study of shared clonotypes between healthy human individuals. Produced via immunoSEQ multiplex PCR; TCRdb's table is partial and in-frame only. This repertoire shows about 2.4 million clones, over 85% found once; its top ten account for approximately 0.35%. Sample: naive CD4+ T cells from PBMCs. This sample's subset: CD45RA+ positively selected. These TCRs come from a man aged 18-30 years in good health. Some clones in this sample may be carry-over from other donors' samples.

J is TRBJ2-4 and V is TRBV5-1; D could derive from TRBD1 or TRBD2 (5 bases each). CDR1 SGHRS and CDR2 YFSETQ come from the germline V gene. This CDR3 has 16 amino acids. V lost 4 bases and J 6 bases, leaving 20 bases between the germline ends. CDR3 nucleotides: TGCGCCAGCAGCGTTGGGACGCTGCCCGGACCAAACATTCAGTACTTC. Translation gives CASSVGTLPGPNIQYF.

The chain employs TRBV15 and TRBJ2-1; D remains ambiguous. The CDR3 runs to 15 residues. Germline V lookup: CDR1 LNHNV, CDR2 YYDKDF (reference sequence). V was pared by 5 bases and J by 0 bases, with 11 bases between. For the CDR3, the DNA is TGTGCCACCAGCCTCGTCTACAGCTCCTACAATGAGCAGTTCTTC. Translation gives CATSLVYSSYNEQFF. Based on the CDR3 plus reference TRBV15 and TRBJ2-1, the full variable domain is DAMVIQNPRYQVTQFGKPVTLSCSQTLNHNVMYWYQQKSSQAPKLLFHYYDKDFNNEADTPDNFQSRRPNTSFCFLDIRSPGLGDTAMYLCATSLVYSSYNEQFFGPGTRLTVL.

V and J are TRBV18 and TRBJ1-4; 7 nucleotides match TRBD1. Germline V CDR1 and CDR2: KGHSH, LQKENI. V gave up 3 bases and J gave up 0 bases; unmatched junction bases: 10. This CDR3 comprises 18 residues. For the CDR3, the DNA is TGTGCCAGCTCACCCCGACAGAGTCAGGGGGCAACTAATGAAAAACTGTTTTTT. Its protein is CASSPRQSQGATNEKLFF.

The sample holds one count of this clone. The V and J genes are TRBV7-2 and TRBJ2-2; TRBD2 agrees at 14 bases. This CDR3 is 15 amino acids long. Losses at the gene ends were 6 bases for V and 15 bases for J; bases not matched to a gene: 12. Germline V gene data show CDR1 as SGHTA and CDR2 as FQGNSA. DNA for the CDR3: TGTGCCAGCAGTCAGAGGACTAGCGGGAGGATCCTGATGTTTTTT. This encodes CASSQRTSGRILMFF.

The J gene is TRBJ2-1, the V gene TRBV7-9; possible D gene TRBD2, 6 bases. Germline V gene lookup returns CDR1 SEHNR and CDR2 FQNEAQ (reference sequence). Trimming took 3 bases from V and 1 from J, leaving 22 bases between them. This CDR3 is 19 amino acids long. CDR3 nucleotide sequence: TGTGCCAGCAGCTTTCGAAAGTCCCGGGACTCCTTGTCCTACAATGAGCAGTTCTTC. Protein: CASSFRKSRDSLSYNEQFF.

CDR3 sequence reads: CASSSGGSNTYEQYF. The DNA of the CDR3 is TGTGCCAGCAGCTCCGGGGGTAGTAACACCTACGAGCAGTACTTC. The chain joins TRBV7-6 to TRBJ2-7, with D possibly TRBD2 on 6 matching bases. Trimming cost V 4 bases and J 2 bases, with 15 bases left between them. The CDR3 spans 15 residues. CDR1 is SGHVS, CDR2 FNYEAQ, per germline.

This rearrangement joins TRBV5-1 to TRBJ2-5; D unresolved. This CDR3 spans 14 amino acids. V shed 4 bases and J shed 1 base, with 11 bases lying between them. Germline CDR1 SGHRS, CDR2 YFSETQ. CDR3 protein: CASSLRLGQETQYF. The CDR3 DNA sequence: TGCGCCAGCAGCCTGAGGTTGGGCCAAGAGACCCAGTACTTC.

This chain joins TRBV7-2 and TRBJ1-2; 10 bases match TRBD1. The CDR3 runs to 15 residues. Germline lookup yields CDR1 SGHTA and CDR2 FQGNSA. V lost 5 bases, J lost 4 bases, and 7 bases stayed unmatched. CDR3 bases: TGTGCCAGCAGCACGCCGGGACAGGGGAGCTATGGCTACACCTTC. Translated, it gives CASSTPGQGSYGYTF.

J is TRBJ2-2 and V is TRBV10-3; 8 bases map to TRBD2. The germline V gene encodes CDR1 ENHRY and CDR2 SYGVKD. The ends lost 8 bases at V and 0 bases at J; junction bases unmatched: 17. The CDR3 contains 19 residues. CDR3 DNA sequence: TGTGCCATCCTTCCAGACAGCTCTCCGGGACTAGCGAACACCGGGGAGCTGTTTTTT. It specifies CAILPDSSPGLANTGELFF.

The chain has TRBV6-6 and TRBJ2-7, with a weak D call TRBD2 (5 bases). Germline assignment: CDR1 MNHNY and CDR2 SVGAGI (reference sequence). Trimming removed 5 bases at V and 2 bases at J, with 16 bases between. The CDR3 has 15 amino acids. The CDR3 sequence is CASSPGGSVTYEQYF. CDR3 in DNA: TGTGCCAGCAGTCCCGGCGGTAGCGTAACCTACGAGCAGTACTTC.

The V and J genes are TRBV28 and TRBJ1-5; D gene uncertain. Germline CDR1 is MDHEN and CDR2 is SYDVKM. This CDR3 spans 14 amino acids. The V gene lost 7 bases and the J gene lost 3 bases, with 13 bases spanning the gap. CDR3 residues: CASTEDGVNQPQHF. For the CDR3, the DNA is TGTGCCAGCACCGAAGACGGGGTCAATCAGCCCCAGCATTTT.

The V call is TRBV18, the J call TRBJ1-3; D possibly corresponds to TRBD1 (5 bases). The V gene's germline CDR1 is KGHSH and CDR2 LQKENI. CDR3 length: 19 amino acids. V lost 3 bases to trimming and J lost 2 bases, with 23 bases between them. The CDR3 coding sequence is TGTGCCAGCTCACCGTTGGGTACCTCTCAGGGAGGCGCTGGAAACACCATATATTTT. It encodes CASSPLGTSQGGAGNTIYF.

This clone is a singleton in its sample. The chain employs TRBV19 and TRBJ1-1, with no clear D. This CDR3 has 15 residues. The germline V and J ends were trimmed by 6 bases and 5 bases, with 19 bases remaining between them. Germline V lookup: CDR1 LNHDA, CDR2 SQIVND (reference sequence). DNA for the CDR3: TGTGCCAGTAGGTATGGCAGTGTCTTTTTTACTGAAGCTTTCTTT. It codes for CASRYGSVFFTEAFF.

The chain couples TRBV28 to TRBJ1-2; the D is unclear. V lost 1 base and J 1 base, leaving 10 bases between the germline ends. Per germline, CDR1 MDHEN and CDR2 SYDVKM. The CDR3 is 15 residues long. CDR3: CASSLFGRHNYGYTF. For the CDR3, the DNA is TGTGCCAGCAGTTTATTTGGCAGACATAACTATGGCTACACCTTC.

The chain links TRBV7-2 to TRBJ2-5; tentative D call: TRBD2 (5 bases). V lost 2 bases, J lost 7 bases, and 11 bases lay in between. Germline CDR1 reads SGHTA; CDR2 reads FQGNSA. CDR3 length: 13 residues. DNA for the CDR3: TGTGCCAGCAGCTTACTAGCTCCGGGGACCCAGTACTTC. Translation gives CASSLLAPGTQYF.

V gene TRBV25-1 combines with J gene TRBJ2-7, with no clear D. CDR3 length: 15 residues. The germline V and J ends were trimmed by 2 bases and 0 bases, with 11 bases remaining between them. The germline V gene encodes CDR1 MGHDK and CDR2 SYGVNS. Here the CDR3 reads CASSERPLNSYEQYF. In DNA form, the CDR3 reads TGTGCCAGCAGTGAAAGGCCTTTAAACTCCTACGAGCAGTACTTC.

The chain carries TRBV25-1 and TRBJ2-7, with 7 positions matching TRBD2. The ends lost 3 bases at V and 3 bases at J; junction bases unmatched: 8. This CDR3 spans 15 amino acids. Germline V lookup: CDR1 MGHDK, CDR2 SYGVNS. CDR3 sequence reads: CASSDQASGHYEQYF. The DNA for the CDR3 is TGTGCCAGCAGTGATCAGGCTAGCGGACACTACGAGCAGTACTTC.

The chain combines TRBV28 with TRBJ2-3; D uncertain. V gave up 6 bases and J gave up 0 bases, with 7 bases separating them. This CDR3 region has 13 residues. Looked up from germline, CDR1 is MDHEN and CDR2 is SYDVKM. The chain's CDR3 is CASRWVSTDTQYF. CDR3 bases: TGTGCCAGCAGGTGGGTCAGCACAGATACGCAGTATTTT.

The rearrangement joins TRBV29-1 to TRBJ1-2, with D possibly TRBD1 on 6 matching bases. V was pared by 6 bases and J by 6 bases, with 20 bases between. The germline CDR1 and CDR2 sequences are SQVTM and ANQGSEA. The CDR3 has 14 residues. CDR3 bases: TGCAGCGTAAACAGGGTTCAAGGCGCTAATGGCTACACCTTC. It translates to CSVNRVQGANGYTF.

V is TRBV6-6 and J is TRBJ1-1; D unclear. The CDR3 extends over 11 amino acids. Germline values: CDR1 MNHNY, CDR2 SVGAGI (reference sequence). Trimming cost V 3 bases and J 8 bases, with 7 bases left between them. CDR3 sequence reads: CASSYLGEAFF. CDR3 DNA: TGTGCCAGCAGTTATTTGGGGGAAGCTTTCTTT.

The CDR3 spells CAWSALAGSTDTQYF. The CDR3 DNA is TGTGCCTGGAGTGCACTAGCGGGCAGCACAGATACGCAGTATTTT. The genes are TRBV30 and TRBJ2-3; 9 bases match TRBD2. In germline, CDR1 is GTSNPN, CDR2 SVGIG (reference sequence). The CDR3 covers 15 residues. Trimming took 1 base from V and 0 from J; bases not matched to a gene: 2. Full variable domain (rest looked up from reference TRBV30 and TRBJ2-3): SQTIHQWPATLVQPVGSPLSLECTVEGTSNPNLYWYRQAAGRGLQLLFYSVGIGQISSEVPQNLSASRPQDRQFILSSKKLLLSDSGFYLCAWSALAGSTDTQYFGPGTRLTVL.